This TCR beta chain is drawn from a study of blood T cell repertoires in COVID-19. Whole-study context: From the United States, Italy and Spain came samples of acute and convalescent COVID-19. In each case, the material was cDNA or gDNA derived from T cells, B-cell-depleted T cells, or PBMCs.

Per the germline V gene, CDR1 is SGHRS and CDR2 is YFSETQ. This CDR3 spans 15 amino acids. V lost 0 bases to trimming and J lost 4 bases; unmatched junction nucleotides: 4. In the authors' methods: Counts of nucleated cells, estimated from reference gene primer amplification, were obtained. Assay: immunoSEQ multiplex PCR; the TCRdb copy retains only in-frame clones and omits some. V, J and clone size are those of that table, while D and trimming were read from the DNA. The profile covers approximately 26,000 clones, with more than 85% appearing a single time and 2.1% taken by the ten largest. The chain has TRBV5-1 and TRBJ2-3, with TRBD1 matching 8 bases. The TCR comes from a human donor in a cohort sampled during active COVID-19. Specimen: peripheral blood. CDR3 DNA sequence: TGCGCCAGCAGCTTGGCAGGGGGCGGATCAGATACGCAGTATTTT. It is translated as CASSLAGGGSDTQYF.